The clone carrying this T cell receptor beta chain was seen a few times. Its antigen is not identified. The data stem from a study of early T cells in non-severe SARS-CoV-2 infection. Study overall: Unsorted whole blood bulk RNA was sequenced, with unpaired chains. Study outcomes and limitations: CD4 and private specificities were missed by VDJdb matching, which favored anti-spike CD8 responses.

The CDR3 has 12 amino acids. Between the trimmed V and J ends, which lost 2 bases and 10 bases, there was a span of 10 bases. In germline, CDR1 is MNHEY, CDR2 SVGAGI. Attachment of unique molecular identifiers was made to individual cDNA molecules. One entry per CDR3 protein, called by TCRdb with MiXCR from the 5' RACE reads. Among 75,000 to 90,000 distinct CDR3 sequences listed, roughly 10% were seen once. This sequence originates from an adult who was a healthcare worker with PCR-confirmed SARS-CoV-2 infection or an uninfected control (not recorded which). The chain employs TRBV6-5 and TRBJ2-3, with D perhaps matching TRBD2 (6 bases). Sequenced here: whole blood, sampled at baseline. The CDR3 sequence: CASSYMGGAQYF. In nucleotides, the CDR3 is TGTGCCAGCAGTTACATGGGGGGAGCGCAGTATTTT.